The rows below give T cell receptor beta chains drawn from one sample of a study of identical twins. TCRdb reprocessed the 5' RACE reads via MiXCR and lists one record per CDR3 protein. Found here are just under 550,000 distinct CDR3 sequences, nearly 15% of them singletons; the top ten hold 0.35% to 0.45%. Separately, the same data were catalogued under a study of yellow fever vaccine responses in identical twins.

Sequencing was performed on CD4+ T cells sorted from blood. These receptors all stem from a woman aged 18-29 years in good health. Each CDR3 is given with its conserved first and last residue. The listing skips clone size in some rows; elsewhere it reads once, few, many or a size class.

V: TRBV5-1
size: few
CDR3: CASRPARLAGDTGELFF

V: TRBV7-9
size: few
CDR3: CASSLRQIGDTGELFF

V: TRBV12-3/TRBV12-4
size: few
CDR3: CASSYIKDRGRDEQYF

V: TRBV20-1
size: few
CDR3: CSARRQPNTEAFF

V: TRBV24-1
size: -
CDR3: CATEAPSGRVDEQFF

V: TRBV20-1
size: few
CDR3: CSAMTSAGELFF

V: TRBV29-1
size: many
CDR3: CSVDRAGAGELFF

V: TRBV10-1
size: -
CDR3: CASSESVAGGGRSYNEQFF

V: TRBV28
size: few
CDR3: CASSLNPGSNTEAFF

V: TRBV5-1
size: -
CDR3: CASSLPSPETQYF

V: TRBV20-1
size: few
CDR3: CSARDPFLGLTSEQYF

V: TRBV5-1
size: few
CDR3: CASSHTSGRALEQFF

V: TRBV10-3
size: -
CDR3: CAISELGAEGEQFF

V: TRBV10-3
size: few
CDR3: CATRPPGQVNEKLFF

V: TRBV3-1
size: many
CDR3: CASSQGFGNSPLHF

V: TRBV4-2
size: few
CDR3: CASRGLAGGPGETQYF

V: TRBV28
size: -
CDR3: CASKLAGGLFYEQYF

V: TRBV27
size: few
CDR3: CASRPIGTTAKNIQYF

V: TRBV2
size: -
CDR3: CASRGGNANTGALFF

V: TRBV5-1
size: -
CDR3: CASSFVRTSGQETQYF

V: TRBV24-1
size: -
CDR3: CATSDLTSGGNNEQFF

V: TRBV6-1
size: -
CDR3: CASSVGETGELFF

V: TRBV10-3
size: few
CDR3: CATGFGGEKLFF

V: TRBV5-1
size: -
CDR3: CASSLTGDRTDTQYF

V: TRBV7-3
size: -
CDR3: CASSLIRGELFF

V: TRBV12-3/TRBV12-4
size: many
CDR3: CASSLGGEAFF

V: TRBV3-1
size: -
CDR3: CASNRQGSTDTQYF

V: TRBV20-1
size: -
CDR3: CSARAPAVGLVPF

V: TRBV6-2/TRBV6-3
size: -
CDR3: CASSSGGSGSDTQYF

V: TRBV7-9
size: -
CDR3: CASSLETGGSSQYF

V: TRBV5-5
size: few
CDR3: CASSLVGTALQETQYF

V: TRBV3-1
size: few
CDR3: CASSQGSGTPTYEQYF

V: TRBV5-1
size: -
CDR3: CASSLAGTGLNEQFF

V: TRBV20-1
size: few
CDR3: CSAIQRQAYGYTF

V: TRBV12-3/TRBV12-4
size: few
CDR3: CASGASGELFF

V: TRBV29-1
size: few
CDR3: CSVGGGQEIYYGYTF

V: TRBV12-3/TRBV12-4
size: many
CDR3: CASSLILLEETQYF

V: TRBV12-3/TRBV12-4
size: -
CDR3: CASRPGLNTGELFF

V: TRBV29-1
size: few
CDR3: CSVLRWETQYF

V: TRBV12-3/TRBV12-4
size: -
CDR3: CASRDPGQGGTDTQYF

V: TRBV4-1
size: few
CDR3: CASSPSGGRYEQYF

V: TRBV20-1
size: few
CDR3: CSASPAAVGTGELFF